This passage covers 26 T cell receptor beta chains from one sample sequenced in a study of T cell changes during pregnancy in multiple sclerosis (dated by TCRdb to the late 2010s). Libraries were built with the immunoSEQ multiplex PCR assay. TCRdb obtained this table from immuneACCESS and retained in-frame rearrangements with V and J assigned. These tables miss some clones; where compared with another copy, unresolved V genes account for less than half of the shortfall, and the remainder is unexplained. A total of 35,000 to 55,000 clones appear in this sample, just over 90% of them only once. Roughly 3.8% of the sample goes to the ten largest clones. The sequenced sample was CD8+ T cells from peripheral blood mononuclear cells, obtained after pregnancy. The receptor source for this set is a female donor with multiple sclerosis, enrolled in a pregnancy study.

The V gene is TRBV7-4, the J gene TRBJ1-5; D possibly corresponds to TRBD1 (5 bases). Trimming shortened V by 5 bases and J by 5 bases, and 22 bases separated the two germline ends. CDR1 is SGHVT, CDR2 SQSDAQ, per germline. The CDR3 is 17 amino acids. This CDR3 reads CASSPSGAPNCDQPQHF. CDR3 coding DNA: TGTGCCAGCAGCCCCTCTGGGGCCCCGAACTGCGATCAGCCCCAGCATTTT.

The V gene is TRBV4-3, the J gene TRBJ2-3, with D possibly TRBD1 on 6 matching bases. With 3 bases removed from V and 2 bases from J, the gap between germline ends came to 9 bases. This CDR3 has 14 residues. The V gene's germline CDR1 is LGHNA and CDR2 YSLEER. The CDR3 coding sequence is TGCGCCAGCAGCCAGGGACAACTCACAGATACGCAGTATTTT. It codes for CASSQGQLTDTQYF.

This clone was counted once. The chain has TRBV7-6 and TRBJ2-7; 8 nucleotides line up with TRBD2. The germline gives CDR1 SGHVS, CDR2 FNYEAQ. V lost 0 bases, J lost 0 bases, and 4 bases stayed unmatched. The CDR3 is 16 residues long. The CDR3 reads CASSLAPSGSSYEQYF. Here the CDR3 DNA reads TGTGCCAGCAGCTTAGCGCCCAGCGGGAGCTCCTACGAGCAGTACTTC.

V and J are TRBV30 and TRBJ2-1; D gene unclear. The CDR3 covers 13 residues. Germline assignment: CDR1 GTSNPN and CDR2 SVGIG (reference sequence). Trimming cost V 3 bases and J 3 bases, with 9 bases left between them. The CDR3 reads CAWSPPSYNEQFF. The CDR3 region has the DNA TGTGCCTGGAGCCCGCCGAGCTACAATGAGCAGTTCTTC.

CDR3 nucleotides: TGTGCCAGCAGCGCGCGGACAGGGATCTCCTACGAGCAGTACTTC. It is translated as CASSARTGISYEQYF. The chain employs TRBV4-2 and TRBJ2-7, with 8 bases aligning to TRBD1. The junction had 6 bases not matched to a gene; V was cut back by 5 bases and J by 0 bases. Germline V gene lookup returns CDR1 LGHNA and CDR2 YNFKEQ. The length of the CDR3 is 15 residues.

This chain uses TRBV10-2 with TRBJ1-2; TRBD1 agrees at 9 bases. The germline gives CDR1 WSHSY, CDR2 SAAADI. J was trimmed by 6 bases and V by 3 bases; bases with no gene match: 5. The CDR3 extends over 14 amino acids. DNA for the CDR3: TGCGCCAGCAGTGACTCTCGGACAGGGGATGGCTACACCTTC. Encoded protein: CASSDSRTGDGYTF.

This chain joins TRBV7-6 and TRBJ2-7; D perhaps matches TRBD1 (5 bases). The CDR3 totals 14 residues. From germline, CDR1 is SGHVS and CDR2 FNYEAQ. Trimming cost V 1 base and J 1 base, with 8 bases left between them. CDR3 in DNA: TGTGCCAGCAGCTTAGGTTCAGGGTCCTACGAGCAGTACTTC. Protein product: CASSLGSGSYEQYF. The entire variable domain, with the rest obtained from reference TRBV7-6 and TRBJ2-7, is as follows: GAGVSQSPRYKVTKRGQDVALRCDPISGHVSLYWYRQALGQGPEFLTYFNYEAQQDKSGLPNDRFSAERPEGSISTLTIQRTEQRDSAMYRCASSLGSGSYEQYFGPGTRLTVT.

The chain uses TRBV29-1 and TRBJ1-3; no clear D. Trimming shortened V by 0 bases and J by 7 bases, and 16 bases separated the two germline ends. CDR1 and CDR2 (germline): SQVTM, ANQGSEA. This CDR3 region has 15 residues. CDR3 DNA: TGCAGCGTTGAAGATTTGAGTCTCTCCGGGAACACCATATATTTT. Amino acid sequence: CSVEDLSLSGNTIYF.

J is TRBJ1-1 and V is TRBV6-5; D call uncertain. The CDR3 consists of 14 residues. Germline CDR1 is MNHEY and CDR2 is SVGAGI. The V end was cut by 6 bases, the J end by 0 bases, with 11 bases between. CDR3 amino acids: CASSLQPLNTEAFF. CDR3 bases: TGTGCCAGCAGCCTACAGCCCTTGAACACTGAAGCTTTCTTT.

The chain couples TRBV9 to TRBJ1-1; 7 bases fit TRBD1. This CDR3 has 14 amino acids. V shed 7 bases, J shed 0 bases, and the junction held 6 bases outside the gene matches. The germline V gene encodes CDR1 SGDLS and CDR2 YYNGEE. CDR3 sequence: CASGKQGVNTEAFF. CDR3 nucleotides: TGTGCCAGCGGAAAGCAGGGGGTGAACACTGAAGCTTTCTTT.

Here the CDR3 DNA reads TGTGCCAGCAGCCTGGGACTAGCGGGCGATATCGCGACCGGGGAGCTGTTTTTT. This gives the protein CASSLGLAGDIATGELFF. The chain is built from TRBV28 and TRBJ2-2; 12 positions agree with TRBD2. J lost 5 bases, V lost 6 bases, and 13 bases had no gene match. Germline assignment: CDR1 MDHEN and CDR2 SYDVKM. The length of the CDR3 is 18 residues.

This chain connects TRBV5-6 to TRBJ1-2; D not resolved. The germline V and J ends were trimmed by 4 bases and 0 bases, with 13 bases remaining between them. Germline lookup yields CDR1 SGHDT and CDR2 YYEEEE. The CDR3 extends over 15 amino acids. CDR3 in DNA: TGTGCCAGCAGCCCAGGTTTGGGTACTAACTATGGCTACACCTTC. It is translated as CASSPGLGTNYGYTF.

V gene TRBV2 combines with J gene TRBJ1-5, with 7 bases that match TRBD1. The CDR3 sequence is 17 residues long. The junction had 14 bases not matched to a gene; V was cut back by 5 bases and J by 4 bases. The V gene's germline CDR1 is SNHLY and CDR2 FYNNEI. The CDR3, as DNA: TGTGCCAGCAGTCACGAGGGGGCGAGAGGTTGGAATCAGCCCCAGCATTTT. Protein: CASSHEGARGWNQPQHF.

The CDR3 DNA reads TGCGCCAGCAGCCCGGTAGCAGGAGGGAATCAGCCCCAGCATTTT. This encodes CASSPVAGGNQPQHF. This sequence joins TRBV4-1 and TRBJ1-5; D not certain. Germline assignment: CDR1 MGHRA and CDR2 YSYEKL. The CDR3 runs to 15 residues. V was pared by 4 bases and J by 4 bases, with 14 bases between.

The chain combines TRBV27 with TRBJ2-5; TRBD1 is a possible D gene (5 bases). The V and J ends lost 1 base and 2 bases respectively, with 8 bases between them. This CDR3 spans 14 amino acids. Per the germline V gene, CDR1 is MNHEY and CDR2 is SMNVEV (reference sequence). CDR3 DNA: TGTGCCAGCAGTTTATGGCAGGGACAAGAGACCCAGTACTTC. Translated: CASSLWQGQETQYF.

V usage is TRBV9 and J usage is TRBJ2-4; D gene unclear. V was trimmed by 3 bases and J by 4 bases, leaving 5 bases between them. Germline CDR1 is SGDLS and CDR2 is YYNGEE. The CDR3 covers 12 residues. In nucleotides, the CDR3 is TGTGCCAGCAGCGGTCGGAAAAACATTCAGTACTTC. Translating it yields CASSGRKNIQYF.

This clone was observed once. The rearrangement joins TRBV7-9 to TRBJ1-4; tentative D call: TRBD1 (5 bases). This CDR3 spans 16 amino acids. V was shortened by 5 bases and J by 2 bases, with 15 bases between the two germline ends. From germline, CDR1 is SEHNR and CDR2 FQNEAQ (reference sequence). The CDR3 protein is CASSPDSPWTNEKLFF. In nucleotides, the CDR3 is TGTGCCAGCAGCCCCGACAGTCCGTGGACTAATGAAAAACTGTTTTTT.

CDR3 sequence: CASSPEGGAYEQYF. The CDR3 DNA sequence: TGTGCCAGCAGCCCAGAGGGGGGGGCCTACGAGCAGTACTTC. V and J are TRBV9 and TRBJ2-7; D possibly corresponds to TRBD2 (7 bases). The V gene's germline CDR1 is SGDLS and CDR2 YYNGEE. CDR3 length: 14 residues. Trimming removed 4 bases from V and 2 bases from J, with 13 bases in between. Full variable domain (rest looked up from reference TRBV9 and TRBJ2-7): DSGVTQTPKHLITATGQRVTLRCSPRSGDLSVYWYQQSLDQGLQFLIQYYNGEERAKGNILERFSAQQFPDLHSELNLSSLELGDSALYFCASSPEGGAYEQYFGPGTRLTVT.

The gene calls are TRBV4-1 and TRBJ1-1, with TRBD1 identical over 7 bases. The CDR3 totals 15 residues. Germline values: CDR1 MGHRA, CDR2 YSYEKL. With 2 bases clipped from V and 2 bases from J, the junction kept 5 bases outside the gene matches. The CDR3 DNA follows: TGCGCCAGCAGCCAACTGACAGGGTTAAACACTGAAGCTTTCTTT. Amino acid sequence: CASSQLTGLNTEAFF.

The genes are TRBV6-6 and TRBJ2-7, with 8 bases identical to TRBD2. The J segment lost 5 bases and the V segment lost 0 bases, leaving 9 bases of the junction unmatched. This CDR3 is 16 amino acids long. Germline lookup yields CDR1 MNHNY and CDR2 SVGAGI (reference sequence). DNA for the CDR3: TGTGCCAGCAGTTACTCCATGGCGGGGGGAAACAACGAGCAGTACTTC. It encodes CASSYSMAGGNNEQYF.

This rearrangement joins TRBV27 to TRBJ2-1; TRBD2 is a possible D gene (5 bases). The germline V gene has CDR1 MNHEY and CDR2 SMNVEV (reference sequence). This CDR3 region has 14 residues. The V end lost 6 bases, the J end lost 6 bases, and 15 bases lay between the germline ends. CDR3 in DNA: TGTGCCAGCAGCTCGGGGATTGTGGGCAATGAGCAGTTCTTC. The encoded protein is CASSSGIVGNEQFF.

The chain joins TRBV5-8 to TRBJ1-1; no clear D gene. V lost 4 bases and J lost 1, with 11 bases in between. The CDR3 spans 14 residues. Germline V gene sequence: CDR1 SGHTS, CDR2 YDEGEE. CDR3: CASSRGWANTEAFF. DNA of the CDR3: TGTGCCAGCAGCAGAGGGTGGGCGAACACTGAAGCTTTCTTT.

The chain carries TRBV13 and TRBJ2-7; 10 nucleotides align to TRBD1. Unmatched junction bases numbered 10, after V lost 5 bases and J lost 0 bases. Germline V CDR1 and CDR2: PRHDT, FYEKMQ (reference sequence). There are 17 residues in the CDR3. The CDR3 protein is CASSGGTGEFDSYEQYF. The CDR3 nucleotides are TGTGCCAGCAGCGGAGGGACAGGGGAATTCGACTCCTACGAGCAGTACTTC.

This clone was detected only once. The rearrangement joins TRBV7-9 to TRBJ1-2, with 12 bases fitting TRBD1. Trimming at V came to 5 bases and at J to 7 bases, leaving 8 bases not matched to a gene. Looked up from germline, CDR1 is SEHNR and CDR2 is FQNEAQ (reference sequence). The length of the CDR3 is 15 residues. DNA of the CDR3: TGTGCCAGCAGCGGGCCGGGACAGGGGGCGGTTGGCTACACCTTC. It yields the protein CASSGPGQGAVGYTF.

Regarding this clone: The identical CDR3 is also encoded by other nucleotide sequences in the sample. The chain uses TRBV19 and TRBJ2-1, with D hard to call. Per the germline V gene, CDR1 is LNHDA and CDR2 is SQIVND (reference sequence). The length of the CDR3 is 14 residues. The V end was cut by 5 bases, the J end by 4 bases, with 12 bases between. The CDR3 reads CASSSSVEYNEQFF. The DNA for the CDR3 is TGTGCCAGTAGTTCGTCGGTTGAGTACAATGAGCAGTTCTTC.

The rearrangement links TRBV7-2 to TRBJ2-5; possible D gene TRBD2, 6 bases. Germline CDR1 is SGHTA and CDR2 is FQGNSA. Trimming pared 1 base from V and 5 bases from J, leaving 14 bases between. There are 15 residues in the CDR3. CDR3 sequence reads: CASSLELIGRETQYF. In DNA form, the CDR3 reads TGTGCCAGCAGCTTAGAGTTGATTGGGAGGGAGACCCAGTACTTC.